This TCR beta chain was sequenced in a study of CD8 T cells in ankylosing spondylitis. Points from the study as a whole: Matched ankylosing spondylitis synovial fluid reportedly contained a significantly enriched population of disease-linked clones. Previous work reported some of these motif variants in the synovial fluid and blood of reactive arthritis. Several highly homologous variants made up a TCR beta motif that seemed to typify ankylosing spondylitis blood. Disease-associated clones were CD8+ and fairly uncommon in peripheral blood.

This clonotype has more than one count but fewer than ten. The antigen is not known. TCRdb re-called the 5' RACE reads through MiXCR, storing one row per CDR3 protein. The sample lists 750,000 to 850,000 distinct CDR3 sequences, 12% occurring once. J gave up 0 bases and V 2 bases, and 10 bases lay outside the gene matches. The germline V gene encodes CDR1 MNHEY and CDR2 SMNVEV (reference sequence). The CDR3 consists of 18 residues. What was sequenced was blood, either unsorted or a sorted T cell fraction (not recorded which). This sequence joins TRBV27 and TRBJ1-5, with 7 bases aligning to TRBD1. The sequence was collected from a male donor with ankylosing spondylitis. The DNA for the CDR3 is TGTGCCAGCAGTTTAAAGGGGAGGGACAGCCATAGCAATCAGCCCCAGCATTTT. Its protein product is CASSLKGRDSHSNQPQHF.